These T cell receptor beta chains were read from a single sample in a study of cytomegalovirus exposure and HLA in healthy donors. Clones were read by immunoSEQ multiplex PCR, and TCRdb kept only the in-frame ones, dropping some. The sample lists 90,000 to 150,000 clones, roughly three quarters occurring once. Sequenced material: PBMCs. The source of these receptors is a man aged 45 to 65 in good health and CMV-seropositive. The CDR3 runs from the conserved cysteine through the conserved F or W. D genes are given only for firm matches. Rows may omit the clone size; those that give it use once, few, many or a size class.

J | D | size | V | CDR3 | DNA
TRBJ1-2 | TRBD1 | - | TRBV5-4 | CASSPGGNRGRGYTF | TGTGCCAGCAGCCCGGGGGGGAACAGGGGGCGCGGCTACACCTTC
TRBJ1-1 | - | - | TRBV27 | CAGSPSRGTEAFF | TGTGCCGGCAGTCCATCGCGGGGCACTGAAGCTTTCTTT
TRBJ2-1 | TRBD2 | once | TRBV14 | CASSPFRAGGLNEQFF | TGTGCCAGCAGCCCCTTTCGAGCGGGAGGGCTCAATGAGCAGTTCTTC
TRBJ2-7 | TRBD2 | - | TRBV28 | CASSWTSEYEQYF | TGTGCCAGCAGTTGGACTAGTGAATACGAGCAGTACTTC
TRBJ1-3 | - | - | TRBV6-5 | CATQPRGSGNTIYF | TGTGCCACCCAACCCAGAGGCTCTGGAAACACCATATATTTT
TRBJ2-5 | TRBD1 | - | TRBV19 | CASSRGQGAETQYF | TGTGCCAGTAGTAGGGGACAGGGGGCAGAGACCCAGTACTTC
TRBJ2-7 | TRBD1 | - | TRBV10-3 | CASSPGQGTYEQYF | TGTGCCTCCTCCCCGGGACAGGGGACCTACGAGCAGTACTTC
TRBJ2-4 | - | - | TRBV7-9 | CASSLIREAKNIQYF | TGTGCCAGCAGCTTAATCCGGGAGGCCAAAAACATTCAGTACTTC
TRBJ1-6 | - | - | TRBV9 | CASSTSDGLGSPLHF | TGTGCCAGCAGCACTTCGGACGGACTGGGCTCACCCCTCCACTTT
TRBJ2-2 | TRBD2 | - | TRBV5-1 | CASSPITRLAGGFVNTGELFF | TGCGCCAGCAGCCCAATCACCAGACTAGCGGGAGGATTCGTGAACACCGGGGAGCTGTTTTTT
TRBJ1-1 | - | - | TRBV7-9 | CASNLAGATEAFF | TGTGCCAGCAATCTGGCCGGAGCCACTGAAGCTTTCTTT
TRBJ2-2 | TRBD2 | - | TRBV27 | CATGLVNTGELFF | TGTGCCACTGGACTAGTCAACACCGGGGAGCTGTTTTTT
TRBJ1-1 | - | - | TRBV5-6 | CASSLVRRGTEAFF | TGTGCCAGCAGCCTAGTACGGAGGGGCACTGAAGCTTTCTTT
TRBJ2-3 | - | - | TRBV5-8 | CASSPGSADTQYF | TGTGCCAGCAGCCCAGGGTCTGCGGATACGCAGTATTTT
TRBJ2-7 | - | - | TRBV28 | CASTSWGASGSYEQYF | TGTGCCAGCACCTCTTGGGGGGCTAGCGGTTCCTACGAGCAGTACTTC
TRBJ2-2 | - | - | TRBV11-2 | CASSADTGELFF | TGTGCCAGCAGCGCAGACACCGGGGAGCTGTTTTTT
TRBJ1-2 | - | - | TRBV6-5 | CASSEGQVGGGYTF | TGTGCCAGCAGTGAAGGCCAGGTCGGGGGTGGCTACACCTTC
TRBJ1-4 | TRBD1 | - | TRBV19 | CASRDRGRGGDEKLFF | TGTGCCAGTAGGGACAGGGGGCGCGGGGGGGATGAAAAACTGTTTTTT
TRBJ1-2 | TRBD1 | once | TRBV9 | CASSVQGSDRGNYGYTF | TGTGCCAGCAGCGTACAGGGGTCGGACAGGGGGAACTATGGCTACACCTTC
TRBJ2-2 | TRBD2 | - | TRBV19 | CASSSPSGSSGELFF | TGTGCCAGTAGTTCCCCTAGCGGGAGCTCCGGGGAGCTGTTTTTT
TRBJ2-1 | TRBD2 | few | TRBV5-1 | CASSQPTSGKNNEQFF | TGCGCCAGCAGCCAGCCGACTAGCGGGAAGAACAATGAGCAGTTCTTC
TRBJ1-3 | - | - | TRBV7-9 | CASSSEGLSGNTIYF | TGTGCCAGCAGCTCCGAGGGTCTCTCTGGAAACACCATATATTTT
TRBJ2-7 | - | - | TRBV5-6 | CASSATGSGLEQYF | TGTGCCAGCAGCGCAACAGGGTCTGGCCTTGAGCAGTACTTC
TRBJ2-5 | TRBD1 | once | TRBV7-9 | CASSSGSGTVQETQYF | TGTGCCAGCAGCTCGGGTTCCGGGACAGTCCAAGAGACCCAGTACTTC
TRBJ1-2 | TRBD1 | - | TRBV5-1 | CASSSGTGGGIGGYTF | TGCGCCAGTTCCTCCGGGACAGGGGGCGGAATAGGTGGCTACACCTTC
TRBJ2-1 | - | - | TRBV5-5 | CASSSSPVDEQFF | TGTGCCAGCAGCTCGAGCCCCGTCGATGAGCAGTTCTTC
TRBJ2-3 | - | - | TRBV7-2 | CASSLLMTGSTDTQYF | TGTGCCAGCAGCCTACTAATGACGGGAAGCACAGATACGCAGTATTTT
TRBJ2-1 | - | - | TRBV28 | CASSSGLGVNEQFF | TGTGCCAGCAGCTCGGGACTCGGGGTCAATGAGCAGTTCTTC
TRBJ1-1 | - | - | TRBV19 | CASKDMNTEAFF | TGTGCCAGTAAGGACATGAACACTGAAGCTTTCTTT
TRBJ2-5 | - | few | TRBV7-2 | CASSPGTFSSQETQYF | TGTGCCAGCAGCCCCGGGACTTTTTCGAGCCAAGAGACCCAGTACTTC
TRBJ2-5 | - | - | TRBV5-1 | CASSLVGRAQETQYF | TGCGCCAGCAGCTTGGTCGGCAGGGCCCAAGAGACCCAGTACTTC
TRBJ2-1 | TRBD2 | few | TRBV6-1 | CASSDGGSSYNEQFF | TGTGCCAGCAGTGACGGGGGGAGCTCCTACAATGAGCAGTTCTTC
TRBJ1-5 | TRBD1 | - | TRBV19 | CASSIDNRGNNQPQHF | TGTGCCAGTAGTATAGACAACAGGGGAAACAATCAGCCCCAGCATTTT
TRBJ2-5 | - | - | TRBV18 | CASSPPGGTIQETQYF | TGTGCCAGCTCACCACCGGGAGGGACAATCCAAGAGACCCAGTACTTC
TRBJ1-6 | - | - | TRBV28 | CASRGRTWGSPLHF | TGTGCCAGCAGGGGAAGGACATGGGGTTCACCCCTCCACTTT
TRBJ2-6 | - | few | TRBV29-1 | CSVVGGSGANVLTF | TGCAGCGTTGTCGGGGGCTCTGGGGCCAACGTCCTGACTTTC
TRBJ2-7 | - | - | TRBV5-1 | CASSREMAYEQYF | TGCGCCAGCAGCAGGGAGATGGCCTACGAGCAGTACTTC
TRBJ2-3 | TRBD1 | - | TRBV6-5 | CASSEDRGLADTQYF | TGTGCCAGCAGCGAGGACAGGGGGCTCGCAGATACGCAGTATTTT
TRBJ2-7 | - | - | TRBV11-3 | CASSLGGASYEQYF | TGTGCCAGCAGCTTAGGGGGCGCGTCCTACGAGCAGTACTTC
TRBJ2-7 | TRBD1 | once | TRBV19 | CASSQASWTGGNEQYF | TGTGCCAGTAGTCAGGCTTCCTGGACAGGGGGCAACGAGCAGTACTTC
TRBJ2-7 | TRBD1 | - | TRBV27 | CASSSGQGGWTYEQYF | TGTGCCAGCAGTTCGGGACAGGGAGGATGGACCTACGAGCAGTACTTC